This T cell receptor (beta chain) was observed in a study of blood T cell repertoires in COVID-19. At the level of the study: COVID-19 samples collected from the United States, Italy and Spain covered acute and convalescent phases. T cells, B-cell-depleted T cells, or PBMCs provided the cDNA or gDNA that served as material.

Per the original data handling: Cell counts per sample came from amplifying reference gene primers. Libraries were prepared by immunoSEQ multiplex PCR; TCRdb keeps only in-frame clonotypes and omits some of them. Clone size and the V and J calls come from that table; the DNA yielded D and trimming. The table shows roughly 260,000 clones, with around 82% occurring only once. Trimming took 8 bases from V and 10 from J; bases not matched to a gene: 6. The CDR3 covers 12 residues. The source is a woman in her late teens or twenties with acute or convalescent COVID-19. The sample taken for sequencing was peripheral blood. The V call is TRBV12-3 or TRBV12-4, the J call TRBJ2-1, with 9 positions matching TRBD2. DNA for the CDR3: TGTGCCAGCTGTTCCAGCGGGAGGGAGCAGTTCTTC. Protein product: CASCSSGREQFF.